The 21 T cell receptor beta chains below come from one sample, sequenced in a study of cytomegalovirus exposure and HLA in healthy donors. 13 Jbeta primers and 60 Vbeta primers were used for the PCR. Method: immunoSEQ multiplex PCR; TCRdb's copy keeps in-frame clones and lacks some. Of approximately 150,000 clones in the sample, 84% are singletons; the top ten hold around 5%. The sample consisted of PBMCs. These receptors came from a girl aged 5-17 years in good health and CMV-seropositive.

Of note for this clone: Other DNA sequences within the sample encode an identical CDR3. The chain joins TRBV11-3 to TRBJ2-1, with TRBD2 identical over 7 bases. Germline V gene sequence: CDR1 SGHNT, CDR2 YENEEA. The CDR3 has 14 residues. J lost 3 bases, V lost 5 bases, and 4 bases had no gene match. The CDR3 region has the DNA TGTGCCAGCAGCCCCGGGGGGAGCTACAATGAGCAGTTCTTC. It translates to CASSPGGSYNEQFF.

CDR3 loop: CASSLTRTAGSYEQYF. In DNA, the CDR3 is TGTGCCAGCAGTTTAACAAGAACAGCCGGCTCCTACGAGCAGTACTTC. The genes are TRBV27 and TRBJ2-7; D unresolved. Trimming removed 2 bases from V and 0 bases from J, with 14 bases in between. Per germline, CDR1 MNHEY and CDR2 SMNVEV (reference sequence). This CDR3 contains 16 residues.

This chain connects TRBV11-2 to TRBJ1-1; D is unresolved. The CDR3 contains 17 residues. Germline V gene data show CDR1 as SGHAT and CDR2 as FQNNGV. Trimming left V 1 base short and J 0 bases short, with 15 bases between. The CDR3 protein is CASSLGRQALMNTEAFF. DNA of the CDR3: TGTGCCAGCAGCTTAGGACGGCAGGCCCTGATGAACACTGAAGCTTTCTTT.

The V gene is TRBV2, the J gene TRBJ1-3; D is perhaps TRBD1 (5 bases). From germline, CDR1 is SNHLY and CDR2 FYNNEI. CDR3 length equals 14 residues. With 8 bases removed from V and 0 bases from J, the gap between germline ends came to 11 bases. The CDR3 here is CASFSGSSGNTIYF. CDR3 coding DNA: TGTGCCAGCTTCTCAGGGTCCTCTGGAAACACCATATATTTT. Using reference TRBV2 and TRBJ1-3 for the parts outside the CDR3, the full variable domain is EPEVTQTPSHQVTQMGQEVILRCVPISNHLYFYWYRQILGQKVEFLVSFYNNEISEKSEIFDDQFSVERPDGSNFTLKIRSTKLEDSAMYFCASFSGSSGNTIYFGEGSWLTVV.

The chain carries TRBV7-9 and TRBJ1-1; 9 nucleotides agree with TRBD1. J lost 5 bases, V lost 5 bases, and 12 bases had no gene match. Germline V gene sequence: CDR1 SEHNR, CDR2 FQNEAQ (reference sequence). The CDR3 consists of 16 residues. The CDR3 reads CASSPPGQGIRTEAFF. The CDR3 DNA sequence: TGTGCCAGCAGCCCACCCGGACAGGGGATAAGGACTGAAGCTTTCTTT.

The CDR3 DNA reads TGTGCCAGCAGCTGGGGGGTGACCACTGAAGCTTTCTTT. Its protein product is CASSWGVTTEAFF. The genes are TRBV5-8 and TRBJ1-1; weak D call: TRBD1 (5 bases). This CDR3 is 13 amino acids long. CDR1 is SGHTS and CDR2 is YDEGEE in the germline V gene. Trimming left V 3 bases short and J 4 bases short, with 10 bases between.

This clone was recorded a few times. This chain joins TRBV6-1 and TRBJ2-3, with 12 bases aligning to TRBD2. This CDR3 region has 16 residues. The germline V gene has CDR1 MNHNS and CDR2 SASEGT. V lost 3 bases to trimming and J lost 6 bases; unmatched junction nucleotides: 7. CDR3 in amino acids: CASSDLAGGPRDTQYF. CDR3 DNA: TGTGCCAGCAGTGACCTAGCGGGGGGGCCAAGGGATACGCAGTATTTT.

The chain recombines TRBV18 with TRBJ1-5; D not certain. This CDR3 is 13 amino acids long. Germline-derived CDR1 and CDR2 are KGHSH and LQKENI. Deletions cut 3 bases from V and 0 bases from J, with 3 bases between. CDR3 DNA: TGTGCCAGCTCACCGGCTAGCAATCAGCCCCAGCATTTT. Its protein is CASSPASNQPQHF.

This clone appeared a few times. The chain joins TRBV2 to TRBJ2-5, with 10 bases lining up with TRBD2. The germline V gene has CDR1 SNHLY and CDR2 FYNNEI. Unmatched junction bases numbered 11, after V lost 6 bases and J lost 4 bases. The CDR3 length is 16 residues. This CDR3 is CASSDNSGGARETQYF. The CDR3 region has the DNA TGTGCCAGCAGCGATAACAGCGGGGGGGCCCGAGAGACCCAGTACTTC.

The chain joins TRBV9 to TRBJ1-2; D may be TRBD1 (6 bases). The V gene lost 3 bases and the J gene lost 2 bases, with 14 bases spanning the gap. The CDR3 length is 15 residues. Per germline, CDR1 SGDLS and CDR2 YYNGEE. The CDR3 DNA reads TGTGCCAGCAGCGGATACAGGGAGATAAACTATGGCTACACCTTC. This encodes CASSGYREINYGYTF.

The rearrangement uses TRBV6-1 and TRBJ1-6; the match to TRBD1 covers 8 bases. The CDR3 length is 15 residues. The germline V gene encodes CDR1 MNHNS and CDR2 SASEGT. The trim removed 5 bases at V and 5 bases at J, leaving 5 bases unmatched. The CDR3 DNA reads TGTGCCAGCAGTTTCAGGGGGCTAAATAATTCACCCCTCCACTTT. As protein: CASSFRGLNNSPLHF.

This chain's CDR3 is CASSTGAGNTIYF. The CDR3 nucleotides are TGTGCCAGCAGTACAGGGGCTGGAAACACCATATATTTT. J is TRBJ1-3 and V is TRBV7-9; 7 positions agree with TRBD1. The J segment lost 2 bases and the V segment lost 6 bases, leaving 1 base of the junction unmatched. This CDR3 has 13 amino acids. Germline V gene lookup returns CDR1 SEHNR and CDR2 FQNEAQ (reference sequence).

The V and J genes are TRBV29-1 and TRBJ2-3; no clear D. There are 10 residues in the CDR3. Germline CDR1 and CDR2: SQVTM and ANQGSEA. The CDR3 is CMTSTDTQYF. DNA for the CDR3: TGCATGACTAGCACAGATACGCAGTATTTT.

In its sample, this clone was seen a few times. The identical CDR3 is also encoded by other nucleotide sequences in the sample. This chain links TRBV5-1 with TRBJ1-1; no definite D call. The CDR3 has 12 residues. Germline assignment: CDR1 SGHRS and CDR2 YFSETQ. Trimming stripped 0 bases from V and 4 bases from J, with 4 bases between. CDR3 amino acids: CASSLGATEAFF. As DNA, the CDR3 is TGCGCCAGCAGCTTGGGAGCCACTGAAGCTTTCTTT.

V gene TRBV5-6 combines with J gene TRBJ1-4; D not resolved. V lost 2 bases to trimming and J lost 5 bases, with 7 bases between them. This CDR3 contains 13 residues. Germline assignment: CDR1 SGHDT and CDR2 YYEEEE. The CDR3 DNA follows: TGTGCCAGCAGCTTAAATATAAATGAAAAACTGTTTTTT. Protein: CASSLNINEKLFF.

This chain links TRBV5-1 with TRBJ1-1; TRBD1 is a possible D gene (6 bases). CDR3 length equals 15 residues. Germline V gene sequence: CDR1 SGHRS, CDR2 YFSETQ. The V and J ends lost 4 bases and 1 base respectively, with 14 bases between them. The CDR3, as DNA: TGCGCCAGCAGCCTCGGTCCGGGACAGAACACTGAAGCTTTCTTT. Residues: CASSLGPGQNTEAFF.

The chain carries TRBV5-6 and TRBJ2-4; possibly TRBD2 for D (6 bases). In germline, CDR1 is SGHDT, CDR2 YYEEEE. V was clipped by 0 bases and J by 6 bases, with 16 bases between them. There are 16 residues in the CDR3. The CDR3 coding sequence is TGTGCCAGCAGCTTGGCGGGCGGGGCGGGAAGAAACATTCAGTACTTC. Translated: CASSLAGGAGRNIQYF.

This clone has more than one count but fewer than ten. This sequence joins TRBV7-9 and TRBJ2-1; the D gene is possibly TRBD1 (5 bases). Germline values: CDR1 SEHNR, CDR2 FQNEAQ (reference sequence). This CDR3 comprises 16 residues. The V end was cut by 5 bases, the J end by 1 base, with 15 bases between. The CDR3 loop reads CASSVFQGRSYNEQFF. The CDR3 DNA follows: TGTGCCAGCAGCGTATTTCAGGGTAGATCCTACAATGAGCAGTTCTTC. Based on the CDR3 plus reference TRBV7-9 and TRBJ2-1, the full variable domain is DTGVSQNPRHKITKRGQNVTFRCDPISEHNRLYWYRQTLGQGPEFLTYFQNEAQLEKSRLLSDRFSAERPKGSFSTLEIQRTEQGDSAMYLCASSVFQGRSYNEQFFGPGTRLTVL.

The rearrangement joins TRBV4-1 to TRBJ1-4; possibly TRBD1 for D (6 bases). Trimming stripped 6 bases from V and 7 bases from J, with 15 bases between. This CDR3 has 14 residues. Germline assignment: CDR1 MGHRA and CDR2 YSYEKL. The CDR3: CASSQTGRSEKLFF. CDR3 sequence (DNA): TGCGCCAGCAGTCAGACAGGAAGAAGTGAAAAACTGTTTTTT.

The chain has TRBV9 and TRBJ2-4, with 11 positions matching TRBD2. The CDR3 length is 15 residues. Germline CDR1 and CDR2: SGDLS and YYNGEE. V lost 2 bases, J lost 6 bases, and 4 bases stayed unmatched. Written as DNA, the CDR3 is TGTGCCAGCAGCGTTAGCGGGGGGGCCGTAAACATTCAGTACTTC. Protein sequence: CASSVSGGAVNIQYF.

This chain uses TRBV9 with TRBJ1-2; 10 bases agree with TRBD1. V shed 4 bases, J shed 5 bases, and the junction held 8 bases outside the gene matches. The germline CDR1 and CDR2 sequences are SGDLS and YYNGEE. The CDR3 contains 15 residues. CDR3 protein: CASSPRDRGLYGYTF. In DNA form, the CDR3 reads TGTGCCAGCAGCCCCCGTGACAGGGGGCTGTATGGCTACACCTTC.